This TCR beta chain was observed in a study of T-cell memory formation after mild COVID-19. Study results and limitations: Of the contracting clones, CD4+ ones lay mainly in CM and EM, and CD8+ ones in EMRA. A second wave expanding day 15 to 37 was CD4+-biased; contracting clones were balanced. Some responding clones appeared in pre-infection memory, suggesting cross-reactive memory joined.

With respect to this clonotype: Its antigen is currently unknown.

TCRdb independently ran MiXCR on the 5' RACE reads; one entry per CDR3 protein. Found here are about 470,000 distinct CDR3 sequences, about 23% of them singletons; the top ten hold around 12%. The V end was cut by 5 bases, the J end by 0 bases, with 14 bases between. From germline, CDR1 is SGHRS and CDR2 YFSETQ. CDR3 length: 15 residues. Sequencing was carried out using PBMCs or a T cell subset sorted from them (not recorded which). This receptor was identified in an adult woman who had mild COVID-19 (a few samples of this study predate the infection). Cell type and time point are not known. V is TRBV5-1 and J is TRBJ1-1; D perhaps matches TRBD1 (6 bases). CDR3 sequence: CASSSRGQLNTEAFF. DNA for the CDR3: TGCGCCAGCAGTTCCCGGGGGCAACTGAACACTGAAGCTTTCTTT.